A single sample gave rise to the 5 T cell receptor beta chains below, sequenced in a study of blood T cell repertoires in COVID-19. Using immunoSEQ multiplex PCR, the repertoire was profiled, and TCRdb retains in-frame clones only, with some absent. The table has approximately 59,000 clones, 85% seen once; the top ten hold roughly 4.5%. The sequenced sample was peripheral blood. The receptors originated from a man between 35 and 55 years old with active COVID-19.

The V call is TRBV10-3, the J call TRBJ2-3; 15 nucleotides agree with TRBD2. The V and J ends lost 7 bases and 3 bases, in that order; junction bases with no gene match: 5. Germline CDR1 ENHRY, CDR2 SYGVKD. The CDR3 has 16 residues. CDR3 sequence (DNA): TGTGCCATCAATGGGGGACTAGCGGGAGGAACAGATACGCAGTATTTT. This translates into CAINGGLAGGTDTQYF.

The chain couples TRBV7-9 to TRBJ1-1; D perhaps matches TRBD1 (6 bases). CDR3 length equals 15 residues. In germline, CDR1 is SEHNR, CDR2 FQNEAQ (reference sequence). V was trimmed by 2 bases and J by 1 base, leaving 11 bases between them. Here the CDR3 DNA reads TGTGCCAGCAGCTTACACAGGGTGGGGAACACTGAAGCTTTCTTT. This sequence encodes CASSLHRVGNTEAFF.

The chain couples TRBV10-2 to TRBJ2-7; 7 bases are shared with TRBD2. The CDR3 loop spans 14 amino acids. V shed 2 bases and J 0 bases; nucleotides not matched to a gene: 1. The germline V gene encodes CDR1 WSHSY and CDR2 SAAADI. The CDR3 nucleotides are TGCGCCAGCAGTGAGGGACTAGTCTCCTACGAGCAGTACTTC. Residues: CASSEGLVSYEQYF.

This rearrangement joins TRBV6-5 to TRBJ1-1; D unclear. The V end was cut by 6 bases, the J end by 1 base, with 9 bases between. This CDR3 comprises 13 residues. In germline, CDR1 is MNHEY, CDR2 SVGAGI. The chain's CDR3 is CASRRRKNTEAFF. Written as DNA, the CDR3 is TGTGCCAGCAGACGGAGGAAGAACACTGAAGCTTTCTTT.

The V call is TRBV30, the J call TRBJ2-3, with 10 bases identical to TRBD2. This CDR3 is 14 amino acids long. CDR1 and CDR2 (germline): GTSNPN, SVGIG (reference sequence). The V gene end was trimmed by 3 bases and the J gene end by 5 bases; junction bases not matched to a gene: 5. CDR3 region: CAWRWASGRDTQYF. In DNA form, the CDR3 reads TGTGCCTGGAGATGGGCTAGCGGGAGAGATACGCAGTATTTT.